Presented here are 14 T cell receptor beta chains from one specimen sequenced in a study of beta chain features in type 1 diabetes. The investigators reverse transcribed all of the isolated RNA, so they sequenced expressed TCRB transcripts. Clones were read by immunoSEQ multiplex PCR, and TCRdb kept only the in-frame ones, dropping some. The table lists around 250,000 clones, 27% of them singletons. The sequencing input was central memory CD4+ T cells from blood. The source of these receptors is a man aged 25-45 years in good health.

This clone was counted between two and nine times. This same CDR3 is encoded by further DNA sequences in the sample. The chain is built from TRBV5-1 and TRBJ2-3, with D possibly being TRBD1 or TRBD2 (5 bases each). The V end lost 2 bases, the J end lost 2 bases, and 9 bases lay between the germline ends. Germline CDR1 SGHRS, CDR2 YFSETQ. The length of the CDR3 is 14 residues. The CDR3 sequence: CASSLGTPTDTQYF. The CDR3 DNA reads as TGCGCCAGCAGCTTAGGGACCCCCACAGATACGCAGTATTTT. Variable domain in full (rest from reference TRBV5-1 and TRBJ2-3): KAGVTQTPRYLIKTRGQQVTLSCSPISGHRSVSWYQQTPGQGLQFLFEYFSETQRNKGNFPGRFSGRQFSNSRSEMNVSTLELGDSALYLCASSLGTPTDTQYFGPGTRLTVL.

There are a few counts of this clone. An end of the junction differs from the germline gene, which may be a read error. The chain employs TRBV10-3 and TRBJ2-1; 14 bases agree with TRBD2. This CDR3 comprises 17 residues. Germline assignment: CDR1 ENHRY and CDR2 SYGVKD. The CDR3 loop is CASSGRLAGGRRNEQFF. The CDR3 coding sequence is TGTGCCAGCAGTGGGCGACTAGCGGGAGGGCGAAGGAATGAGCAGTTCTTC.

This clone was counted a single time. The J gene is TRBJ2-3, the V gene TRBV6-5; D may match TRBD1 or TRBD2 (5 bases each). The CDR3 sequence is 15 residues long. The germline gives CDR1 MNHEY, CDR2 SVGAGI. V lost 2 bases and J lost 1, with 10 bases in between. The CDR3, as DNA: TGTGCCAGCAGTTACCAGGGACCAGGCACAGATACGCAGTATTTT. Protein product: CASSYQGPGTDTQYF.

A few counts support this clone. V and J are TRBV29-1 and TRBJ2-5, with 11 positions matching TRBD2. This CDR3 is built from 14 residues. Germline trimming cut 4 bases from V and 1 base from J; bases unmatched to any gene: 2. Germline loops: CDR1 SQVTM, CDR2 ANQGSEA. This CDR3 is CSVGTSGSQETQYF. The CDR3 nucleotides are TGCAGCGTTGGGACTAGCGGGTCCCAAGAGACCCAGTACTTC.

The chain couples TRBV5-1 to TRBJ2-2; TRBD2 is a possible D gene (6 bases). Germline V CDR1 and CDR2: SGHRS, YFSETQ. V was shortened by 6 bases and J by 2 bases, with 11 bases between the two germline ends. The CDR3 length is 14 residues. This CDR3 is CASTGVGNTGELFF. The CDR3 coding sequence is TGCGCCAGCACGGGAGTAGGTAACACCGGGGAGCTGTTTTTT.

This clone came up a few times. This chain links TRBV30 with TRBJ1-1; D gene unclear. CDR1 GTSNPN and CDR2 SVGIG come from the germline V gene (reference sequence). Trimming shortened V by 7 bases and J by 1 base, and 10 bases separated the two germline ends. The CDR3 totals 12 residues. The CDR3: CAYTLQNTEAFF. CDR3 nucleotides: TGTGCCTACACCTTACAGAACACTGAAGCTTTCTTT.

The rearrangement uses TRBV15 and TRBJ1-5, with 8 bases that match TRBD1. With 3 bases clipped from V and 12 bases from J, the junction kept 10 bases outside the gene matches. The germline gives CDR1 LNHNV, CDR2 YYDKDF (reference sequence). The length of the CDR3 is 14 residues. CDR3 coding DNA: TGTGCCACCAGCAGTCACGCGGCCGGGACAGGCCAGCATTTT. Encoded protein: CATSSHAAGTGQHF.

In its sample, this clone was seen a few times. The rearrangement joins TRBV9 to TRBJ2-2; a weak D match, TRBD2 (5 bases). V was trimmed by 6 bases and J by 4 bases, leaving 16 bases between them. Germline CDR1 SGDLS, CDR2 YYNGEE. CDR3 length: 15 residues. DNA of the CDR3: TGTGCCAGCATGGCGGGTAGTGTACGCACCGGGGAGCTGTTTTTT. Protein product: CASMAGSVRTGELFF.

This clone was picked up a small number of times. J is TRBJ1-5 and V is TRBV4-1, with D maybe TRBD1 (5 bases). The CDR3 sequence is 16 residues long. V shed 2 bases and J shed 0 bases, with 11 bases lying between them. Germline V gene lookup returns CDR1 MGHRA and CDR2 YSYEKL. The CDR3 spells CASSQNPGYSNQPQHF. For the CDR3, the DNA is TGCGCCAGCAGCCAAAATCCAGGGTATAGCAATCAGCCCCAGCATTTT.

There are a few counts of this clone. Mismatch with germline at one junction end may stem from a read error. The chain carries TRBV7-9 and TRBJ2-7; no definite D call. From germline, CDR1 is SEHNR and CDR2 FQNEAQ (reference sequence). The CDR3 totals 10 residues. CDR3 loop: CASRLRLPEF. CDR3 DNA sequence: TGTGCCAGCAGACTTAGACTCCCCGAGTTC.

This clone was counted only a few times. The rearrangement uses TRBV5-1 and TRBJ2-5; D unclear. Trimming shortened V by 1 base and J by 4 bases, and 14 bases separated the two germline ends. In germline, CDR1 is SGHRS, CDR2 YFSETQ. The CDR3 runs to 15 residues. CDR3 in DNA: TGCGCCAGCAGCTTGAATCAGGTTTCGGTAGAGACCCAGTACTTC. It translates to CASSLNQVSVETQYF.

To note about this clone: Just one base apart from a much larger clone, this may be a read error. The chain combines TRBV30 with TRBJ2-5, with D perhaps matching TRBD2 (6 bases). Germline-derived CDR1 and CDR2 are GTSNPN and SVGIG (reference sequence). This CDR3 spans 15 amino acids. V dropped 3 bases and J dropped 5 bases, with 19 bases sitting between them. The CDR3 reads CAWRVRRGGGETQYF. CDR3 DNA sequence: TGTGCCTGGAGGGTACGGCGGGGCGGAGGGGAGACCCAGTACTTC.

This clone has just a few counts. This sequence joins TRBV5-6 and TRBJ2-7, with 8 nucleotides matching TRBD1. With 4 bases clipped from V and 2 bases from J, the junction kept 14 bases outside the gene matches. CDR1 SGHDT and CDR2 YYEEEE come from the germline V gene. The CDR3 loop spans 17 amino acids. The CDR3 nucleotides are TGTGCCAGCAGCCGACTTACCGGGACAGGCACTCCCTACGAGCAGTACTTC. Translated: CASSRLTGTGTPYEQYF.

This rearrangement joins TRBV6-5 to TRBJ2-7, with TRBD2 matching 8 bases. Germline lookup yields CDR1 MNHEY and CDR2 SVGAGI. The CDR3 has 16 residues. Unmatched junction bases numbered 7, after V lost 0 bases and J lost 3 bases. The CDR3 DNA sequence: TGTGCCAGCAGTTACTCGACGCTAGCGGGCCTCTACGAGCAGTACTTC. Encoded protein: CASSYSTLAGLYEQYF.